The T cell receptor beta chain described here comes from a study of spatial heterogeneity in lung cancer. Across the whole study: The donors, about 78 patients with untreated early-stage non-small cell lung cancer, provided the samples. Notes on the study in general: Follow-up blood showed ubiquitous expanded tumor TCRs less than blood at resection did.

The time point: blood at routine non-recurrence follow-up after resection. Extraction of whole RNA from tumor, nontumor lung or frozen PBMC preceded unsorted sequencing. This clonotype occurred many times. Its matching antigen is unknown. CDR3 length equals 16 residues. Trimming removed 8 bases from V and 3 bases from J; junction bases left unmatched: 8. TCRdb reanalysed the 5' RACE reads using MiXCR and keeps one entry per CDR3 protein. Found here are some 46,000 distinct CDR3 sequences, about an eighth of them singletons; the top ten hold 32%. The sequence came from a male donor with early-stage non-small cell lung cancer. V gene TRBV12-3 or TRBV12-4 combines with J gene TRBJ2-6; 9 bases fit TRBD2. The sequencing here drew on PBMCs, taken at follow-up. The CDR3 protein is CASDSGRGNGANVLTF. The CDR3 DNA reads TGTGCCAGCGATAGCGGGAGAGGGAATGGGGCCAACGTCCTGACTTTC.